A single T cell receptor beta chain is shown here with its context. Its antigen is as yet unknown. This table comes from immunoSEQ multiplex PCR, and its TCRdb copy is limited to in-frame clones, with some not included. The table shows fewer than 30,000 clones, with about 95% occurring only once. The data belong to a study of B cell selection in AIRE deficiency. The length of the CDR3 is 13 residues. The germline gives CDR1 SGHNT, CDR2 YYREEE (reference sequence). Trimming took off 5 bases at V and 6 bases at J, with 14 bases between the two ends. Regarding the study as a whole: About 30.6% of healthy-shared Treg sequences were found among patient Tconv cells.

CD4+CD127+ cells were sorted as the conventional CD4 T cells. The sample consisted of CD4+CD127+ conventional T cells sorted from PBMCs. The V and J genes are TRBV5-4 and TRBJ1-1; tentatively, D is TRBD1 (6 bases). The receptor comes from a human donor in good health. This chain's CDR3 is CASRSGADPEAFF. CDR3 DNA: TGTGCCAGCAGATCAGGGGCCGACCCTGAAGCTTTCTTT.